This entry lists 24 T cell receptor beta chains sequenced from one sample in a study of CD8+CD57+ T cells in acquired aplastic anemia. Genomic DNA acted as the template from which TCR beta VDJ combination and CDR3 sequence profiling were carried out. TCRdb itself ran the reads through MiXCR, one entry per CDR3 protein. The sample carries more than 250,000 distinct CDR3 sequences, approximately 80% recorded once. The patients chosen for sequencing had shown expansion of CD8+CD57+ cells (detected by flow cytometry). The material sequenced was sorted CD4+, CD8+, or CD8+CD57+ T cells (not recorded which) from PBMCs. All receptors derive from a human donor with aplastic anemia.

Turning to this clonotype: Likely a read error: the CDR3 ends without its conserved phenylalanine or tryptophan. It is unclear where the CDR3 begins or ends on the DNA, so no DNA is shown, and the CDR3 is as TCRdb lists it. The chain recombines TRBV19 with TRBJ1-6. From its first to its last residue, the CDR3 has 16 amino acids. Germline lookup yields CDR1 LNHDA and CDR2 SQIVND (reference sequence). CDR3 region: CASSVDSAAYNAQFFV.

This clonotype was seen only once. The junction does not match germline at one end; this may be a read error. J is TRBJ2-7 and V is TRBV9, with D perhaps matching TRBD1 (6 bases). The CDR3 totals 12 residues. Germline CDR1 SGDLS, CDR2 YYNGEE. DNA of the CDR3: TGTGCCAGCAGCCCCACAGGGCCCGGGCATCACTTC. Translating gives CASSPTGPGHHF.

About this clonotype: At one boundary the junction diverges from the germline segment, which might be a read error. The chain uses TRBV11-2 and TRBJ2-7; TRBD2 is a possible D gene (7 bases). The germline gives CDR1 SGHAT, CDR2 FQNNGV. The CDR3 has 14 residues. The CDR3 DNA reads TGTGCCATCAGCCGGGGGGCACTTACCTACGAGCAGTACTTC. Protein: CAISRGALTYEQYF.

The V gene is TRBV7-2, the J gene TRBJ2-1, with 10 bases fitting TRBD2. This CDR3 has 15 amino acids. V shed 5 bases and J 4 bases; nucleotides not matched to a gene: 5. Germline CDR1 is SGHTA and CDR2 is FQGNSA. CDR3 nucleotide sequence: TGTGCCAGCAGCCTACCAGCGGGAGGGTACAATGAGCAGTTCTTC. Translation: CASSLPAGGYNEQFF. Filled out from reference TRBV7-2 and TRBJ2-1, the complete variable domain reads GAGVSQSPSNKVTEKGKDVELRCDPISGHTALYWYRQSLGQGLEFLIYFQGNSAPDKSGLPSDRFSAERTGGSVSTLTIQRTQQEDSAVYLCASSLPAGGYNEQFFGPGTRLTVL.

This clonotype was detected ten times or more. This sequence joins TRBV19 and TRBJ1-2; weak D call: TRBD1 (5 bases). In germline, CDR1 is LNHDA, CDR2 SQIVND (reference sequence). This CDR3 is built from 13 residues. Trimming shortened V by 4 bases and J by 4 bases, and 10 bases separated the two germline ends. CDR3 protein: CASSKTATYGYTF. The DNA for the CDR3 is TGTGCCAGTAGTAAGACAGCCACCTATGGCTACACCTTC.

The chain combines TRBV9 with TRBJ1-1; D might be TRBD1 (5 bases). Trimming cost V 0 bases and J 6 bases, with 21 bases left between them. The CDR3 covers 17 residues. Germline V gives CDR1 SGDLS, CDR2 YYNGEE. The CDR3 is CASSVGDYPKLPPEAFF. The CDR3 DNA follows: TGTGCCAGCAGCGTAGGGGACTATCCAAAGCTGCCCCCTGAAGCTTTCTTT.

V and J are TRBV29-1 and TRBJ2-7; D is perhaps TRBD1 (5 bases). The CDR3 runs 11 residues. The germline V gene encodes CDR1 SQVTM and CDR2 ANQGSEA. V lost 4 bases to trimming and J lost 3 bases, with 7 bases between them. The CDR3 DNA reads as TGCAGCGTTGGGGGCAGCTACGAGCAGTACTTC. Translation gives CSVGGSYEQYF.

A word on this clonotype: One end of the junction varies from germline; a read error may be responsible. The chain uses TRBV7-3 and TRBJ2-3; 9 positions agree with TRBD2. The germline gives CDR1 SGHTA, CDR2 FQGTGA. The CDR3 runs to 14 residues. In nucleotides, the CDR3 is TGTGCCAGCAGCTCAGCGGGAGGTTCCTACAATGAGCATTTT. The encoded protein is CASSSAGGSYNEHF.

The gene calls are TRBV7-8 and TRBJ2-7; 8 bases are a match to TRBD2. CDR1 is SGHVS, CDR2 FQNEAQ, per germline. The CDR3 is 15 residues long. V gave up 3 bases and J gave up 9 bases; unmatched junction bases: 13. The CDR3 loop reads CASSFPSGPYSSQYF. CDR3 bases: TGTGCCAGCAGCTTTCCTAGCGGGCCCTACAGCTCGCAGTACTTC. The variable domain in full, completed from reference TRBV7-8 and TRBJ2-7, reads GAGVSQSPRYKVAKRGQDVALRCDPISGHVSLFWYQQALGQGPEFLTYFQNEAQLDKSGLPSDRFFAERPEGSVSTLKIQRTQQEDSAVYLCASSFPSGPYSSQYFGPGTRLTVT.

Comment on this clonotype: The junction and the germline gene differ at one end; a read error may be behind it. The rearrangement joins TRBV2 to TRBJ1-5, with D hard to call. This CDR3 contains 13 residues. Germline assignment: CDR1 SNHLY and CDR2 FYNNEI. CDR3 DNA: TGTGCCAGCGGCCATGCAGGCACTCAGCCGCAGCATTTT. Protein sequence: CASGHAGTQPQHF.

The rearrangement joins TRBV9 to TRBJ2-7; the D gene is possibly TRBD1 (5 bases). The CDR3 totals 14 residues. V dropped 4 bases and J dropped 11 bases, with 22 bases sitting between them. Germline CDR1 SGDLS, CDR2 YYNGEE. This CDR3 is CASSFIQELCEEYF. The CDR3 DNA reads TGTGCCAGCAGCTTTATACAGGAGCTCTGCGAAGAGTACTTC.

This clonotype was detected a few times. Compared with germline, one end of the junction differs, possibly owing to a read error. V usage is TRBV7-7 and J usage is TRBJ2-1, with 9 bases that match TRBD2. Germline assignment: CDR1 SSHAT and CDR2 FNYEAQ (reference sequence). This CDR3 is 13 amino acids long. CDR3 bases: TGTGCTAGCAGCTCGCGACTAGCGGATGAGCAGTTCTTC. Protein sequence: CASSSRLADEQFF.

About this clonotype itself: The junction differs from germline at one of its ends, possibly a read error. The rearrangement uses TRBV29-1 and TRBJ1-1; D is undetermined. This CDR3 has 11 amino acids. Germline lookup yields CDR1 SQVTM and CDR2 ANQGSEA. The CDR3, as DNA: TGCAGCGTTGTAAGTGTGACTGAAGCTGTCTTT. Encoded protein: CSVVSVTEAVF. Drawing the rest from reference TRBV29-1 and TRBJ1-1, the complete variable domain is SAVISQKPSRDICQRGTSLTIQCQVDSQVTMMFWYRQQPGQSLTLIATANQGSEATYESGFVIDKFPISRPNLTFSTLTVSNMSPEDSSIYLCSVVSVTEAVFGQGTRLTVV.

The chain couples TRBV11-1 to TRBJ1-6; tentatively, D is TRBD1 (5 bases). Germline V gene sequence: CDR1 SGHAT, CDR2 FQDESV (reference sequence). The CDR3 length is 16 residues. V lost 1 base and J lost 10, with 17 bases in between. For the CDR3, the DNA is TGTGCCAGCAGCTTAGTACCCGGGGAAAGGGGATCACCCCTCCACTTT. Translating it yields CASSLVPGERGSPLHF.

Regarding this clonotype: The junction differs from germline at one of its ends, possibly a read error. The chain has TRBV7-8 and TRBJ2-5, with 7 nucleotides matching TRBD2. The CDR3 runs to 12 residues. Germline V gene data show CDR1 as SGHVS and CDR2 as FQNEAQ. CDR3 sequence: CAGRGGTETQHF. CDR3 nucleotide sequence: TGTGCCGGACGCGGGGGAACGGAGACCCAGCACTTC.

On this clonotype itself: The conserved final phenylalanine or tryptophan is absent from the CDR3, which likely points to a read error. The DNA is left out, because the CDR3 cannot be placed on it with certainty; the CDR3 is given as TCRdb lists it. V is TRBV7-8 and J is TRBJ2-3; the table's D call, TRBD1, has no DNA check behind it. Germline values: CDR1 SGHVS, CDR2 FQNEAQ. The CDR3 extends over 13 residues, inclusive of both ends. Here the CDR3 reads CASGFDPAETALS.

This chain joins TRBV7-8 and TRBJ1-1; no reliable D call. Germline CDR1 SGHVS, CDR2 FQNEAQ. V was clipped by 1 base and J by 11 bases, with 20 bases between them. CDR3 length: 15 amino acids. The CDR3 DNA follows: TGTGCCAGCAGCTTAGAGCGAGGACGGAACACTCAGGCTTTCTTT. Encoded protein: CASSLERGRNTQAFF.

This chain joins TRBV15 and TRBJ1-6; 10 bases fit TRBD1. The CDR3 length is 17 residues. Germline CDR1 reads LNHNV; CDR2 reads YYDKDF (reference sequence). The V segment lost 3 bases and the J segment 7 bases; nucleotides outside the gene matches: 9. The DNA for the CDR3 is TGTGCCACCAGCAGCGGGACAGGGGAAATCCAGAATTCACCCCTCCACTTT. It encodes CATSSGTGEIQNSPLHF. Full variable domain (missing parts from reference TRBV15 and TRBJ1-6): DAMVIQNPRYQVTQFGKPVTLSCSQTLNHNVMYWYQQKSSQAPKLLFHYYDKDFNNEADTPDNFQSRRPNTSFCFLDIRSPGLGDTAMYLCATSSGTGEIQNSPLHFGNGTRLTVT.

The chain combines TRBV7-8 with TRBJ2-7, with D unclear. V was trimmed by 0 bases and J by 1 base, leaving 19 bases between them. Germline lookup yields CDR1 SGHVS and CDR2 FQNEAQ. The CDR3 is 18 amino acids. The CDR3 reads CASSLAPDATTQSYEQYV. CDR3 sequence (DNA): TGTGCCAGCAGCTTAGCGCCAGATGCGACAACGCAGTCCTACGAGCAGTACGTC.

A word on this clonotype: Because it lacks the conserved phenylalanine or tryptophan at the end, this CDR3 is likely a read error. Because the CDR3's place on the DNA is in doubt, the DNA is left out and the CDR3 is given as listed by TCRdb. This sequence joins TRBV7-2 and TRBJ1-2; TRBD1, the table's D call, was not compared with the DNA. The germline V gene has CDR1 SGHTA and CDR2 FQGNSA. From its first to its last residue, the CDR3 has 13 amino acids. The chain's CDR3 is CASGLTVNADYGY.

About this clonotype itself: Lacking the conserved final phenylalanine or tryptophan, this CDR3 likely reflects a read error. The limits of the CDR3 on the DNA are not certain, so only TCRdb's listed CDR3 is given. J is TRBJ2-5 and V is TRBV15. The CDR3 is 14 amino acids in total, end residues counted. Germline V gene sequence: CDR1 LNHNV, CDR2 YYDKDF (reference sequence). The CDR3 reads CATSRGCRHKTSYL.

Points on this clonotype: The junction differs from germline at one of its ends, possibly a read error. The gene calls are TRBV12-3 or TRBV12-4 and TRBJ2-1, with TRBD2 identical over 8 bases. There are 17 residues in the CDR3. CDR3 DNA sequence: TGTGCCAGCAGCTTAGCGGGACTTCCGGGAGGGGGGAATGGGCAGTTCTTC. Protein product: CASSLAGLPGGGNGQFF.

Comments on this clonotype: A read error is likely, as this CDR3 ends without the conserved phenylalanine or tryptophan. No DNA is shown, since the ends of the CDR3 on it are uncertain; the CDR3 is the one TCRdb lists. This chain uses TRBV7-2 with TRBJ2-3; the table's D call of TRBD1 was not tested on the DNA. Germline CDR1 SGHTA, CDR2 FQGNSA. The CDR3 contains 13 residues when both ends are counted. The CDR3 loop reads CASSLGGWGSQQY.

CDR3 bases: TGTGCCAGCAGCTTGGGGTTGACCTACGAGGAGTACGTC. Its protein product is CASSLGLTYEEYV. This chain joins TRBV7-9 and TRBJ2-7; no reliable D call. The germline V gene has CDR1 SEHNR and CDR2 FQNEAQ (reference sequence). The CDR3 totals 13 residues.